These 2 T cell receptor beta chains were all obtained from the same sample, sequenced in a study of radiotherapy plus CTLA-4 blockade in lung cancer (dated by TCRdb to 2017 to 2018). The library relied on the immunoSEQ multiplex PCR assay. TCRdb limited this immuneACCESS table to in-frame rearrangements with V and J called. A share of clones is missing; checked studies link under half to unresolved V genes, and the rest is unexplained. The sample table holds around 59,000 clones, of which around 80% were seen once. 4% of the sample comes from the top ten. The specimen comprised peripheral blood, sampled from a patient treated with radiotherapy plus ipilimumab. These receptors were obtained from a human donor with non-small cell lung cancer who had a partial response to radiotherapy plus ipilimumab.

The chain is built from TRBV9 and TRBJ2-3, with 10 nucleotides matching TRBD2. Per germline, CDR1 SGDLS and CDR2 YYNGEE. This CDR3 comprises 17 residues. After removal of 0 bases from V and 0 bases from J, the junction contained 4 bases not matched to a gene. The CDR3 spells CASSVDASGGSTDTQYF. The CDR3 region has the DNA TGTGCCAGCAGCGTAGACGCTAGCGGGGGAAGCACAGATACGCAGTATTTT.

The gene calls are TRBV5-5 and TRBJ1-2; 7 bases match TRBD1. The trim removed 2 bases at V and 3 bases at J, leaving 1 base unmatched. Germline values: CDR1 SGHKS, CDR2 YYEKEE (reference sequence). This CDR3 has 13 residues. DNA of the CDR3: TGTGCCAGCAGCTTAGGGACAGACTATGGCTACACCTTC. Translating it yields CASSLGTDYGYTF.